This TCR beta chain is drawn from a study of T cell responses to AZD1222 COVID-19 vaccine (dated by TCRdb to 2020 to 2022). Study-wide context: A total of approximately 240 trial participants underwent TCR sequencing, of whom around 200 received two doses of AZD1222 and about 26 received two doses of the MenACWY control vaccine. Trial participants were enrolled into age subgroups of 18-55, 56-69 and 70-plus years, which contained approximately 150, 28 and 58 TCR-sequenced participants, respectively.

Study-wide findings and limitations: Nearly half of unique spike-specific TCRs reportedly recognized epitopes outside regions mutated in the B.1.351 and B.1.1.7 variants. Conclusions about previously exposed vaccinees are limited, since just five to seven AZD1222 recipients were seropositive for SARS-CoV-2 at baseline. Vaccine-associated CD4 TCRs spanned the whole spike protein, with dominant responses in regions 160-218 and 743-854. Because no samples from the day 14 peak response were available, repertoires could be characterized only after the peak T cell response. The 56-69-year group was small, and its depth increase did not reach significance, likely because of low power. Most participants were white British and females outnumbered males, and the authors suggested that clonal diversity may have been underestimated. Spike-specific TCR breadth and depth rose significantly after two AZD1222 doses compared with day 0 and with MenACWY recipients.

This clone was observed a single time. The specificity of this receptor is unknown. No per-base quality is available; no much larger clone lies one base away. CDR1 and CDR2 are read off the germline V gene as SGDLS and YYNGEE. Its CDR3 holds 13 amino acids, cysteine through phenylalanine. The retained sequence is limited to the CDR3, 39 bases, with the frame set at the first base. Trimming removed 0 bases from V and 8 bases from J; the gene matches leave 4 bases unexplained. The time point label for this specimen denotes: about 28 days (+/-7) after the second vaccine dose. Because spike-specific TCR depth and breadth did not differ between the two schedules, AZD1222 recipients who got a second dose at roughly 4 weeks were pooled with those who got a second dose at roughly 12 weeks. Vaccinee samples were obtained from the UK trials COV001 and COV002, which included a single-blind randomized controlled phase 2/3 trial of AZD1222 (ChAdOx1 nCoV-19) in healthy adults. For TCRbeta chain sequencing, PBMC samples from trial participants were taken at day 0 and at day 28 after the second dose.

The CDR3 regions of human TCRbeta chains were analyzed by immunosequencing. Processing in the source paper ran as follows. TCRs in the repertoires were compared against a reference library of SARS-CoV-2-specific TCRs that had been generated with the MIRA antigen-specificity platform. Breadth was defined as the fraction of unique TCRs that were SARS-CoV-2-associated, and depth was defined as the fraction of total T cells that were SARS-CoV-2-associated. Using the MIRA data, each spike-specific TCR was mapped to the spike region that the TCR reacts to and placed in a CD4 or CD8 class. Log10-transformed breadth and depth values were compared by one-way ANOVA with Sidak's multiple comparisons tests. TCRdb holds this immuneACCESS table with in-frame rearrangements only. Some clones are missing; in checked studies, unresolved V genes explain under half, and the rest has no known cause. V, J and clone size are those of that table, while D and trimming were read from the DNA. A total of 150,000 to 200,000 clones appear in this sample, approximately 86% of them only once. The ten largest clones represent 11% of the sample.

The chain is encoded by TRBV9 joined to TRBJ1-2; TRBD1 fits 7 bases in the junction. The specimen was peripheral blood, collected 28 days after the second AZD1222 dose. This TCR derives from an adult who received the AZD1222 COVID-19 vaccine. CDR3 loop: CASSVVQGRGYTF. The DNA is as follows: TGTGCCAGCAGCGTAGTACAGGGGAGAGGCTACACCTTC.